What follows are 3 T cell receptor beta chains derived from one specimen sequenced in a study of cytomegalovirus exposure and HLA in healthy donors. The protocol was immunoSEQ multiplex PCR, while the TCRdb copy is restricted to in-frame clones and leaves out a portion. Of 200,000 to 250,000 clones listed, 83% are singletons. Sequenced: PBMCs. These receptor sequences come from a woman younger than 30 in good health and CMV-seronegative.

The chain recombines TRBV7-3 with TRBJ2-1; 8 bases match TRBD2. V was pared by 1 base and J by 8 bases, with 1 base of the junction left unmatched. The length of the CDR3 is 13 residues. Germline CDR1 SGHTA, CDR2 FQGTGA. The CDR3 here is CASSLSGGYEQFF. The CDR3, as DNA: TGTGCCAGCAGCTTAAGCGGGGGGTATGAGCAGTTCTTC.

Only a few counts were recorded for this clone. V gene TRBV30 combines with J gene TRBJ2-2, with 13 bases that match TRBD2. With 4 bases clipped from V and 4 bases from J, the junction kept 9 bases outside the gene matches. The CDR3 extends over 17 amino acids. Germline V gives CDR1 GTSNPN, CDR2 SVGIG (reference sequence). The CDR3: CAWMGTSGASITGELFF. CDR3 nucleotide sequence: TGTGCCTGGATGGGGACTAGCGGGGCCTCGATCACCGGGGAGCTGTTTTTT. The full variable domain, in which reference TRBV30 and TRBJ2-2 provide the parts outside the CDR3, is SQTIHQWPATLVQPVGSPLSLECTVEGTSNPNLYWYRQAAGRGLQLLFYSVGIGQISSEVPQNLSASRPQDRQFILSSKKLLLSDSGFYLCAWMGTSGASITGELFFGEGSRLTVL.

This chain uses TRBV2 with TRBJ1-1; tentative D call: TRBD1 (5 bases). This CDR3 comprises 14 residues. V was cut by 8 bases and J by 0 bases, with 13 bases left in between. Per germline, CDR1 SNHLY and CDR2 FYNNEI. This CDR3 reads CASLPGGMNTEAFF. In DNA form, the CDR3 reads TGTGCCAGCTTGCCGGGGGGTATGAACACTGAAGCTTTCTTT.